This T cell receptor (beta chain) was identified during a study of blood T cell repertoires in COVID-19. Measured with immunoSEQ multiplex PCR; TCRdb has only the in-frame clones, and not every one. The data hold 80,000 to 100,000 clones, with around 72% observed a single time. V lost 5 bases to trimming and J lost 8 bases; unmatched junction nucleotides: 8. Germline CDR1 reads SGHTA; CDR2 reads FQGTGA. This CDR3 has 15 residues. This TCR was sampled from a man between 70 and 80 years old with COVID-19, enrolled during active disease. The source material was peripheral blood. This sequence joins TRBV7-3 and TRBJ2-1, with TRBD2 matching 11 bases. CDR3 region: CASSLRLAGLDEQFF. The CDR3 DNA reads TGTGCCAGCAGCCTCCGACTAGCGGGACTTGATGAGCAGTTCTTC.